Listed below are T cell receptor beta chains from one sample, sequenced in a study of CD8 T cells in ankylosing spondylitis. TCRdb ran MiXCR on the 5' RACE reads and lists one entry per CDR3 protein. The sample shows about 440,000 distinct CDR3 sequences, approximately 17% of them seen only once. The source material was blood, either unsorted or a sorted T cell fraction (not recorded which). Receptor source: a male donor with ankylosing spondylitis. Both conserved end residues are part of each CDR3. The D gene is left open where the match is weak. Clone size appears in some rows only: once, few, many, or a class for an expanded clone.

TRBJ2-2 . TRBV20-1 . CSARRRGNTGELFF TGCAGTGCGCGAAGGCGGGGGAACACCGGGGAGCTGTTTTTT
TRBJ2-2 . TRBV24-1 . CATSDREYTGELFF TGTGCCACCAGTGACAGGGAGTACACCGGGGAGCTGTTTTTT
TRBJ1-4 TRBD1 TRBV6-1 few CASSNRGPWEKLFF TGTGCCAGCAGCAACAGGGGGCCGTGGGAAAAACTGTTTTTT
TRBJ2-2 TRBD1 TRBV5-1 . CASSWGTGTNTGELFF TGCGCCAGCAGCTGGGGGACAGGGACGAACACCGGGGAGCTGTTTTTT
TRBJ1-2 . TRBV6-5 . CASSYSGHGYTF TGTGCCAGCAGTTACTCGGGGCATGGCTACACCTTC
TRBJ2-7 . TRBV3-1 once CASSPMTSFYEQYF TGTGCCAGCAGCCCGATGACTAGTTTTTACGAGCAGTACTTC
TRBJ2-3 TRBD2 TRBV5-1 . CASSLTTSGTDTQYF TGCGCCAGCAGCTTGACCACTAGCGGCACAGATACGCAGTATTTT
TRBJ1-4 . TRBV15 . CATSRGPPPGGEKLFF TGTGCCACCAGCAGAGGGCCCCCCCCCGGGGGGGAAAAACTGTTTTTT
TRBJ2-6 TRBD1 TRBV12-3/TRBV12-4 few CASRPGTGGSGANVLTF TGTGCCAGCAGACCCGGGACAGGGGGCTCTGGGGCCAACGTCCTGACTTTC
TRBJ2-1 TRBD2 TRBV5-1 . CASSLTGTSDHNEQFF TGCGCCAGCAGCCTGACCGGGACTAGCGACCACAATGAGCAGTTCTTC
TRBJ1-1 TRBD1 TRBV6-1 few CASSTGDMNTEAFF TGTGCCAGCAGTACAGGGGACATGAACACTGAAGCTTTCTTT
TRBJ1-6 TRBD1 TRBV19 . CASSLKGASDSPLHF TGTGCCAGTAGTTTGAAGGGGGCTTCTGATTCACCCCTCCACTTT
TRBJ1-1 TRBD1 TRBV7-2 few CASSSRGFGTEAFF TGTGCCAGCAGCTCCAGGGGGTTCGGCACTGAAGCTTTCTTT
TRBJ1-6 . TRBV20-1 . CSARDPERGVGSPLHF TGCAGTGCTAGAGATCCGGAACGGGGGGTGGGTTCACCCCTCCACTTT
TRBJ1-1 . TRBV5-6 . CASSLATGYGTEAFF TGTGCCAGCAGCTTGGCTACGGGATACGGCACTGAAGCTTTCTTT
TRBJ2-7 . TRBV2 . CASGRRGKDEQYF TGTGCCAGCGGTAGGAGGGGGAAAGACGAGCAGTACTTC
TRBJ1-5 . TRBV3-1 many CASSQKSNQPQHF TGTGCCAGCAGCCAAAAGAGCAATCAGCCCCAGCATTTT
TRBJ2-1 . TRBV7-3 few CASSLNAGINEQFF TGTGCCAGCAGCTTAAACGCGGGGATCAATGAGCAGTTCTTC
TRBJ1-2 TRBD1 TRBV28 few CASRGTVYGYTF TGTGCCAGCAGAGGGACAGTCTATGGCTACACCTTC
TRBJ2-7 . TRBV5-1 . CASSVRPQVSYEQYF TGCGCCAGCAGCGTAAGGCCGCAGGTCTCCTACGAGCAGTACTTC
TRBJ1-1 . TRBV7-2 many CASSSGTGNTEAFF TGTGCCAGCAGCTCAGGGACTGGGAACACTGAAGCTTTCTTT
TRBJ1-3 . TRBV12-3/TRBV12-4 many CASRDGTAGDTIYF TGTGCCAGCAGGGACGGGACGGCGGGGGACACCATATATTTT
TRBJ2-4 TRBD2 TRBV7-8 many CASSLAAGGGSLAKNIQYF TGTGCCAGCAGCTTGGCGGCGGGAGGAGGATCACTAGCCAAAAACATTCAGTACTTC
TRBJ2-2 . TRBV21-1 few CASSKDSGSLYTGELFF TGTGCCAGCAGCAAAGATAGCGGGAGCTTGTACACCGGGGAGCTGTTTTTT
TRBJ2-1 TRBD2 TRBV28 . CASRTRTSGYNEQFF TGTGCCAGCAGGACCCGGACTAGCGGTTACAATGAGCAGTTCTTC
TRBJ1-1 . TRBV29-1 once CSGDEGEAFF TGCAGCGGGGACGAAGGGGAAGCTTTCTTT
TRBJ2-3 . TRBV7-8 few CASSLLVAGGSPDTQYF TGTGCCAGCAGCTTATTGGTAGCCGGCGGTTCCCCAGATACGCAGTATTTT
TRBJ1-3 . TRBV5-4 few CASSLVGGSSGNTIYF TGTGCCAGCAGCTTGGTGGGGGGCAGCTCTGGAAACACCATATATTTT
TRBJ2-1 TRBD1 TRBV6-2/TRBV6-3 . CASSYWQGAGEQFF TGTGCCAGCAGTTACTGGCAGGGGGCAGGGGAGCAGTTCTTC
TRBJ1-6 . TRBV6-1 . CASSEVMVTNSPLHF TGTGCCAGCAGTGAAGTTATGGTTACTAATTCACCCCTCCACTTT
TRBJ1-1 . TRBV24-1 few CATSVCDRTNTEAFF TGTGCCACCAGTGTCTGTGACAGGACGAACACTGAAGCTTTCTTT